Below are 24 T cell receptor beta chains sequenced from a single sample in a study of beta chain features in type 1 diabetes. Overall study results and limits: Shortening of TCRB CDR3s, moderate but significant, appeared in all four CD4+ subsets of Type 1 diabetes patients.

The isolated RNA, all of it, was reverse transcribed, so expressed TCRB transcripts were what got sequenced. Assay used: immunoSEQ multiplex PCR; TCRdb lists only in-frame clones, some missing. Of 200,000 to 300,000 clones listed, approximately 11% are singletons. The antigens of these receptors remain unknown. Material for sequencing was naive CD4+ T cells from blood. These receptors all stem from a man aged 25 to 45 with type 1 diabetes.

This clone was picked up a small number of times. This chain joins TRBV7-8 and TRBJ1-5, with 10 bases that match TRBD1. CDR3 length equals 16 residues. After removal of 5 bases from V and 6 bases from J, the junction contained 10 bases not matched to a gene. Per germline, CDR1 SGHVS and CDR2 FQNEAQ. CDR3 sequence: CASSTRQGAQAQPQHF. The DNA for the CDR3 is TGTGCCAGCAGCACTCGACAGGGGGCGCAGGCTCAGCCCCAGCATTTT. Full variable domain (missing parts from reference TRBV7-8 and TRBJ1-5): GAGVSQSPRYKVAKRGQDVALRCDPISGHVSLFWYQQALGQGPEFLTYFQNEAQLDKSGLPSDRFFAERPEGSVSTLKIQRTQQEDSAVYLCASSTRQGAQAQPQHFGDGTRLSIL.

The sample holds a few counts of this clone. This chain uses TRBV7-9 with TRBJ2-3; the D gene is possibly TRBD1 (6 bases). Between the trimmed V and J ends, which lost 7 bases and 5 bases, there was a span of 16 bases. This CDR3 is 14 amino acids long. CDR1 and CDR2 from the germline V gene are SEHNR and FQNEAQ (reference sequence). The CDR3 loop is CASKAGALIDTQYF. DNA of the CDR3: TGTGCCAGCAAGGCAGGGGCCCTGATAGATACGCAGTATTTT.

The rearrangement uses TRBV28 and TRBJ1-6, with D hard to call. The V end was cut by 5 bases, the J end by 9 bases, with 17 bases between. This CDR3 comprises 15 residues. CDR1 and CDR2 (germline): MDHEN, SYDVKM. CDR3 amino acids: CASSPIGGMPSPLHF. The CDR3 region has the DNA TGTGCCAGCAGTCCCATAGGAGGAATGCCTTCACCCCTCCACTTT. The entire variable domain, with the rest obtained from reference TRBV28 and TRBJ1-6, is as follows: DVKVTQSSRYLVKRTGEKVFLECVQDMDHENMFWYRQDPGLGLRLIYFSYDVKMKEKGDIPEGYSVSREKKERFSLILESASTNQTSMYLCASSPIGGMPSPLHFGNGTRLTVT.

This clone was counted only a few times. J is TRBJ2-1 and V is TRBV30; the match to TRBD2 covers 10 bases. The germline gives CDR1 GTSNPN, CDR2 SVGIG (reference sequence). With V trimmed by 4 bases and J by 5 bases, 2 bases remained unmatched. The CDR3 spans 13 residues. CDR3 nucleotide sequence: TGTGCCTGGACTAGCGGGGGCAACAATGAGCAGTTCTTC. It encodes CAWTSGGNNEQFF.

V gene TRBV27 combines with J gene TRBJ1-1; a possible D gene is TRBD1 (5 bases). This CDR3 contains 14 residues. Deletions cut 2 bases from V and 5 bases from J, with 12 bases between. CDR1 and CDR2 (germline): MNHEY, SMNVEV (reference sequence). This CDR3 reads CASSLTRGGTEAFF. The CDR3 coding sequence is TGTGCCAGCAGTTTAACCCGGGGGGGGACTGAAGCTTTCTTT.

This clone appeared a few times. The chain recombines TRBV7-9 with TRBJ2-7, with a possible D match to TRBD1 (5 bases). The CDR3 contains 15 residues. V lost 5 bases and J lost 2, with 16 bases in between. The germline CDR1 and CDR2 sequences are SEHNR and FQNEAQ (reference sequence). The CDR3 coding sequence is TGTGCCAGCAGCGAGCAGGGTCATTGGACCTACGAGCAGTACTTC. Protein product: CASSEQGHWTYEQYF. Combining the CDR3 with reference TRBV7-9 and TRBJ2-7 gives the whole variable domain DTGVSQNPRHKITKRGQNVTFRCDPISEHNRLYWYRQTLGQGPEFLTYFQNEAQLEKSRLLSDRFSAERPKGSFSTLEIQRTEQGDSAMYLCASSEQGHWTYEQYFGPGTRLTVT.

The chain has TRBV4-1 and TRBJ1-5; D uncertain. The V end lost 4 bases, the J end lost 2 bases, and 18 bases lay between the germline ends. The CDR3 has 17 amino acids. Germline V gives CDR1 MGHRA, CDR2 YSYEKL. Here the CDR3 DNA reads TGCGCCAGCAGCCGGAGTTTACCGCCCGGGGGCAATCAGCCCCAGCATTTT. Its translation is CASSRSLPPGGNQPQHF.

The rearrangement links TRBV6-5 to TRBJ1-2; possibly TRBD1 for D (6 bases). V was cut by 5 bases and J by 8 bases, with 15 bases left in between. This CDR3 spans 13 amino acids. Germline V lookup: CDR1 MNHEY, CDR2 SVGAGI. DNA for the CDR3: TGTGCCAGCAGTCACAGGGTGGGTGGGGGCTACACCTTC. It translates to CASSHRVGGGYTF.

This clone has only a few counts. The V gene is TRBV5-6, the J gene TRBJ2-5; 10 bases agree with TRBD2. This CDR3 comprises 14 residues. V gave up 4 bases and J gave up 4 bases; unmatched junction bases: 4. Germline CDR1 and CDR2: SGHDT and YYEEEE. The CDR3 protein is CASSKRGGLETQYF. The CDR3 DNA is TGTGCCAGCAGCAAGCGGGGGGGCCTAGAGACCCAGTACTTC.

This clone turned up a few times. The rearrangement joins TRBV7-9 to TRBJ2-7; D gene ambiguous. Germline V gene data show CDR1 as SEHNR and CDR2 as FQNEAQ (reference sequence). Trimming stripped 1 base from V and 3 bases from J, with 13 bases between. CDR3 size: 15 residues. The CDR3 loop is CASSLGADRIYEQYF. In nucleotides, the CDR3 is TGTGCCAGCAGCTTAGGGGCCGATCGAATCTACGAGCAGTACTTC.

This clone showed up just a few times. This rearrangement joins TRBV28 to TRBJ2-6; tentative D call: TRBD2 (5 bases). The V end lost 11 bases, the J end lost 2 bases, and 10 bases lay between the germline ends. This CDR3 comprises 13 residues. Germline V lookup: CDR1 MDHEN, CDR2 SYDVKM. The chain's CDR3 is CAGLEAGANVLTF. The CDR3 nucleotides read TGTGCCGGGTTGGAGGCTGGGGCCAACGTCCTGACTTTC.

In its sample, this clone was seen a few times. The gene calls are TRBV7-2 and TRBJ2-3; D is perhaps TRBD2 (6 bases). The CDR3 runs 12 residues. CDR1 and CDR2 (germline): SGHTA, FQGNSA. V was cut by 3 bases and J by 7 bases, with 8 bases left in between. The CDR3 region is CASSFSGNTQYF. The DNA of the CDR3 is TGTGCCAGCAGCTTTAGCGGTAATACGCAGTATTTT. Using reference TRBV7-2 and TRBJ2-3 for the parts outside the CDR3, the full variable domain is GAGVSQSPSNKVTEKGKDVELRCDPISGHTALYWYRQSLGQGLEFLIYFQGNSAPDKSGLPSDRFSAERTGGSVSTLTIQRTQQEDSAVYLCASSFSGNTQYFGPGTRLTVL.

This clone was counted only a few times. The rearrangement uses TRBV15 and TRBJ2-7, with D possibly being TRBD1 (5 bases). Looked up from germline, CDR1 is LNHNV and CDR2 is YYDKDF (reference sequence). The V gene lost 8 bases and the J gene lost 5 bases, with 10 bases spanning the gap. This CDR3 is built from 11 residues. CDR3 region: CATSYRNEQYF. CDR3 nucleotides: TGTGCCACCTCGTACAGGAACGAGCAGTACTTC.

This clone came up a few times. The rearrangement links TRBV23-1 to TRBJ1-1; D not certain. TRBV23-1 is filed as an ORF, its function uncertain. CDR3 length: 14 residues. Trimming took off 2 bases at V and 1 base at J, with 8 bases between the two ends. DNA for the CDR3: TGCGCCAGCAGTCAACCCAGTACGAACACTGAAGCTTTCTTT. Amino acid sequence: CASSQPSTNTEAFF.

The CDR3 is CAWSRQGGAFF. The CDR3 coding sequence is TGTGCCTGGAGTAGGCAGGGGGGAGCTTTCTTT. The chain carries TRBV30 and TRBJ1-1; 7 nucleotides align to TRBD1. The V gene end was trimmed by 2 bases and the J gene end by 10 bases; junction bases not matched to a gene: 4. This CDR3 contains 11 residues. Germline CDR1 GTSNPN, CDR2 SVGIG (reference sequence).

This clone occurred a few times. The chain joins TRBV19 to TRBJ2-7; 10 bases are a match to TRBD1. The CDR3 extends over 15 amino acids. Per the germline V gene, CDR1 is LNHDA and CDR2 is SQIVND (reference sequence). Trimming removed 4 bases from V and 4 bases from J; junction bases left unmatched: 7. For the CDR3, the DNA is TGTGCCAGTAGTACTCCGAGGGACAGGGGATACGAGCAGTACTTC. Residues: CASSTPRDRGYEQYF.

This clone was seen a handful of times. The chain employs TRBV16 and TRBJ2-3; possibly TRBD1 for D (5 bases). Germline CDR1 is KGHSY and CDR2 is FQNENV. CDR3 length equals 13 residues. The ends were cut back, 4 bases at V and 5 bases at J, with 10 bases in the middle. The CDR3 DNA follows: TGTGCCAGCAGCCCAGGGCGAGGAGATACGCAGTATTTT. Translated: CASSPGRGDTQYF.

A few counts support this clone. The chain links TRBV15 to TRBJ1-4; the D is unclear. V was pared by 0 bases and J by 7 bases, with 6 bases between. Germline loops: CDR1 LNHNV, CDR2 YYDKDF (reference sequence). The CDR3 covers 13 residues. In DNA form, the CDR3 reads TGTGCCACCAGCAGAGACCCGGGTGAAAAACTGTTTTTT. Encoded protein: CATSRDPGEKLFF.

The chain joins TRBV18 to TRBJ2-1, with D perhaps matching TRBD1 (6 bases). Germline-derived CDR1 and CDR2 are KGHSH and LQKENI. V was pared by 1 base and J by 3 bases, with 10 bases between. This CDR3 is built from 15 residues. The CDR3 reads CASSPQRQVYNEQFF. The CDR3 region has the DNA TGTGCCAGCTCACCACAGAGACAGGTCTACAATGAGCAGTTCTTC. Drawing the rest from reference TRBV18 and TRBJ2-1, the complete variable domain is NAGVMQNPRHLVRRRGQEARLRCSPMKGHSHVYWYRQLPEEGLKFMVYLQKENIIDESGMPKERFSAEFPKEGPSILRIQQVVRGDSAAYFCASSPQRQVYNEQFFGPGTRLTVL.

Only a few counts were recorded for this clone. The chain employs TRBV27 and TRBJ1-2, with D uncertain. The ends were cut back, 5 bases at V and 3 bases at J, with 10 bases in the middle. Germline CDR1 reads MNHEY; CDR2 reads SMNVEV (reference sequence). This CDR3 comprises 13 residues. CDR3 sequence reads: CASSQKEDYGYTF. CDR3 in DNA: TGTGCCAGCAGTCAAAAGGAGGACTATGGCTACACCTTC.

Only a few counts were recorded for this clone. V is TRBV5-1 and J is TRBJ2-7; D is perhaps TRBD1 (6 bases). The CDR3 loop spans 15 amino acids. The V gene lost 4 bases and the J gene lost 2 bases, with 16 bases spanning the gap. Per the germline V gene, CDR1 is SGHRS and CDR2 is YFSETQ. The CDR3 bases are TGCGCCAGCAGCCTCCGGGACACCCTTCCCTACGAGCAGTACTTC. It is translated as CASSLRDTLPYEQYF.

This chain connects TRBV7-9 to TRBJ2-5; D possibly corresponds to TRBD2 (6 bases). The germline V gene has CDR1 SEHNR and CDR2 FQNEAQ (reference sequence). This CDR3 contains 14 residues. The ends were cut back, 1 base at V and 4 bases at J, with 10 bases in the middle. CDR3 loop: CASSLVEGLETQYF. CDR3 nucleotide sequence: TGTGCCAGCAGCTTAGTGGAGGGGTTAGAGACCCAGTACTTC.

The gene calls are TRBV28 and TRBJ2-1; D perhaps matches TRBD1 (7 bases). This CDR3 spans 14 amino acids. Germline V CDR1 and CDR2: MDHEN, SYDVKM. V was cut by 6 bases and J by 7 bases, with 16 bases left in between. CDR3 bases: TGTGCCAGCAGACAGGGGCGGGGTAGGAATGAGCAGTTCTTC. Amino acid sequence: CASRQGRGRNEQFF.

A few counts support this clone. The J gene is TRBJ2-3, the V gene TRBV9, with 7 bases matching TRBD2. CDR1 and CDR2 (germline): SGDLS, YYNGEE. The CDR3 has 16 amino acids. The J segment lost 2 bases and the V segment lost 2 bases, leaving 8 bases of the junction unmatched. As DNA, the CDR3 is TGTGCCAGCAGCGTCTCCCCGCGGGGGTACACAGATACGCAGTATTTT. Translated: CASSVSPRGYTDTQYF.